Listed below are T cell receptor beta chains from one sample, sequenced in a study of T cell responses to AZD1222 COVID-19 vaccine. Sequencing was performed with immunoSEQ multiplex PCR; in TCRdb, only in-frame clones are kept and a portion is missing. The repertoire holds more than 85,000 clones, with 84% as singletons. The sample in question was peripheral blood, obtained 28 days after the second AZD1222 dose. Every receptor here comes from an adult who received the AZD1222 COVID-19 vaccine. Both conserved end residues are part of each CDR3. D genes are given only for firm matches. The size of a clone is reported for some rows only, either as once, few or many, or as a class for expanded clones.

v_gene	abundance	j_gene	d_gene	CDR3nt	CDR3aa
TRBV10-2	NA	TRBJ1-3	NA	TGCGCCAGCAACGAACGGGGTCTAAGAAACACCATATATTTT	CASNERGLRNTIYF
TRBV20-1	NA	TRBJ1-1	NA	TGCAGTGCCTTGGGCGTGGGGGGCTCTTCGTTT	CSALGVGGSSF
TRBV11-2	NA	TRBJ1-2	TRBD1	TGTGCCAGCAGCCCCCTGGACAGGGGGACTAACTATGGCTACACCTTC	CASSPLDRGTNYGYTF
TRBV9	once	TRBJ2-1	NA	TGTGCCAGCAGTGATACCCCAGGGGCAGGTTCCTACAATGAGCAGTTCTTC	CASSDTPGAGSYNEQFF
TRBV7-3	NA	TRBJ2-2	NA	TGTGCCAGCAGCTTAATGGGGAACACCGGGGAGCTGTTTTTT	CASSLMGNTGELFF
TRBV10-3	NA	TRBJ1-5	NA	TGTGCCATCAGTGAGCGGGTCAGTACCCGTCAGCCCCAGCATTTT	CAISERVSTRQPQHF
TRBV5-4	NA	TRBJ2-3	TRBD1	TGTGCCAGCAGCCCGGACAGGCGGACAGATACGCAGTATTTT	CASSPDRRTDTQYF
TRBV12-3/TRBV12-4	NA	TRBJ1-2	NA	TGTGCCAGCTCGGAATCTCGGGGGGGCTACACCTTC	CASSESRGGYTF
TRBV5-1	NA	TRBJ2-1	NA	TGCGCCAGCAGCCCACCCCCAGCGGCCACTTACAATGAGCAGTTCTTC	CASSPPPAATYNEQFF
TRBV7-2	NA	TRBJ2-1	NA	TGTGCCAGCTCCCGGGTAGATTGGACGGCTGAGCAGTTCTTC	CASSRVDWTAEQFF